This TCR beta chain was found in a study of regulatory dendritic cells for organ transplantation. Study-wide results and limits: Mature dendritic cells appeared to drive more memory CD8+ clonal expansion than regulatory ones. Among resting subsets, memory CD8+ cells contained the most alloreactive clonotypes.

To note about this clone: Antigen unknown.

The CDR3 spans 17 residues. CDR1 is SGHTA and CDR2 is FQGNSA in the germline V gene. Trimming cost V 0 bases and J 2 bases, with 14 bases left between them. Assay: immunoSEQ multiplex PCR; the TCRdb copy retains only in-frame clones and omits some. The sample records roughly 30,000 clones, approximately 82% being singletons. This chain uses TRBV7-2 with TRBJ2-4; D may be TRBD1 (5 bases). This clonotype originated in a human donor in good health. Sequencing was carried out using naive CD8+ T cells from blood. Subset meaning: CD45RA+ naive T cells. This chain's CDR3 is CASSLALPGQPKNIQYF. CDR3 sequence (DNA): TGTGCCAGCAGCTTAGCGCTCCCAGGGCAGCCCAAAAACATTCAGTACTTC.